This entry lists 22 T cell receptor beta chains sequenced from one sample in a study of OX40 agonist ivuxolimab in advanced cancers. Libraries were prepared by immunoSEQ multiplex PCR; TCRdb keeps only in-frame clonotypes and omits some of them. This sample has some 9,600 clones, with approximately 63% found just once. The starting material was CD4+ or CD8+ T cells sorted from blood, obtained in a trial of the OX40 agonist ivuxolimab. Receptors originate from an adult with an advanced solid tumor such as melanoma, head and neck, liver or kidney cancer.

This clone was counted only a few times. This chain joins TRBV5-4 and TRBJ2-7, with D perhaps given as TRBD1 or TRBD2 (5 bases each). Trimming shortened V by 2 bases and J by 3 bases, and 9 bases separated the two germline ends. Germline CDR1 SGHNT, CDR2 YYREEE (reference sequence). This CDR3 is 13 amino acids long. CDR3 sequence (DNA): TGTGCCAGCAGCTTTGGGGACGGCTACGAGCAGTACTTC. Its translation: CASSFGDGYEQYF.

The CDR3 reads CASTSLRGNQPQHF. CDR3 nucleotide sequence: TGTGCCAGCACTAGCCTAAGGGGCAATCAGCCCCAGCATTTT. This chain connects TRBV2 to TRBJ1-5; no clear D. The CDR3 consists of 14 residues. Germline V gene data show CDR1 as SNHLY and CDR2 as FYNNEI. Trimming shortened V by 7 bases and J by 2 bases, and 12 bases separated the two germline ends.

The rearrangement uses TRBV29-1 and TRBJ2-2; D remains unclear. CDR3 length: 13 amino acids. Trimming left V 2 bases short and J 7 bases short, with 11 bases between. Looked up from germline, CDR1 is SQVTM and CDR2 is ANQGSEA. The CDR3 loop reads CSVELVNRGELFF. The CDR3 DNA follows: TGCAGCGTTGAACTAGTCAACCGCGGGGAGCTGTTTTTT.

In its sample, this clone was seen a few times. This rearrangement joins TRBV29-1 to TRBJ2-2; D is undetermined. V gave up 0 bases and J gave up 4 bases, with 3 bases separating them. CDR1 and CDR2 (germline): SQVTM, ANQGSEA. This CDR3 spans 12 amino acids. The CDR3 bases are TGCAGCGTTGAAGAAGGCACCGGGGAGCTGTTTTTT. It codes for CSVEEGTGELFF.

The chain combines TRBV10-3 with TRBJ2-1; 13 nucleotides match TRBD2. The CDR3 loop spans 14 amino acids. Losses at the gene ends were 6 bases for V and 7 bases for J; bases not matched to a gene: 3. CDR1 is ENHRY and CDR2 is SYGVKD in the germline V gene. Here the CDR3 reads CAISGTSGINEQFF. For the CDR3, the DNA is TGTGCCATCAGCGGGACTAGCGGGATTAATGAGCAGTTCTTC.

This sequence joins TRBV6-5 and TRBJ2-3; TRBD2 is a possible D gene (6 bases). Between the trimmed V and J ends, which lost 5 bases and 15 bases, there was a span of 15 bases. Per germline, CDR1 MNHEY and CDR2 SVGAGI. This CDR3 region has 11 residues. CDR3 sequence reads: CASSTGTVVYF. Written as DNA, the CDR3 is TGTGCCAGCAGTACCGGGACTGTGGTCTATTTT.

The J gene is TRBJ1-1, the V gene TRBV27, with unresolved D. There are 12 residues in the CDR3. The germline gives CDR1 MNHEY, CDR2 SMNVEV (reference sequence). V was clipped by 6 bases and J by 0 bases, with 5 bases between them. CDR3: CASRAMNTEAFF. The CDR3 DNA reads as TGTGCCAGCAGGGCAATGAACACTGAAGCTTTCTTT.

The gene calls are TRBV18 and TRBJ2-3, with a possible D match to TRBD1 (5 bases). Per the germline V gene, CDR1 is KGHSH and CDR2 is LQKENI. The CDR3 has 13 amino acids. The V end lost 5 bases, the J end lost 4 bases, and 10 bases lay between the germline ends. CDR3 sequence (DNA): TGTGCCAGCTCAGGGCAGGGATCAGATACGCAGTATTTT. This sequence encodes CASSGQGSDTQYF.

J is TRBJ1-4 and V is TRBV7-6; D uncertain. From germline, CDR1 is SGHVS and CDR2 FNYEAQ. Trimming took off 1 base at V and 7 bases at J, with 7 bases between the two ends. This CDR3 region has 13 residues. This chain's CDR3 is CASSLELGEKLFF. CDR3 in DNA: TGTGCCAGCAGCTTAGAGTTGGGTGAAAAACTGTTTTTT.

The J gene is TRBJ2-7, the V gene TRBV6-5, with a weak D call TRBD2 (6 bases). The CDR3 consists of 14 residues. CDR1 and CDR2 from the germline V gene are MNHEY and SVGAGI. Deletions cut 2 bases from V and 3 bases from J, with 11 bases between. The CDR3 DNA reads TGTGCCAGCAGTTACCCGGGAGTGGGCTACGAGCAGTACTTC. Translating it yields CASSYPGVGYEQYF.

This clone appeared many times. V usage is TRBV9 and J usage is TRBJ2-1, with TRBD2 matching 9 bases. The J segment lost 5 bases and the V segment lost 3 bases, leaving 15 bases of the junction unmatched. This CDR3 has 18 residues. The germline CDR1 and CDR2 sequences are SGDLS and YYNGEE. CDR3: CASSDSPLYSGGNNEQFF. The CDR3 DNA is TGTGCCAGCAGCGATTCCCCTTTATATAGCGGGGGTAACAATGAGCAGTTCTTC.

The rearrangement uses TRBV5-1 and TRBJ2-3; D unresolved. CDR3 size: 14 residues. V gave up 0 bases and J gave up 5 bases, with 10 bases separating them. Germline-derived CDR1 and CDR2 are SGHRS and YFSETQ. The CDR3 DNA reads as TGCGCCAGCAGCTTGGAAGGGTCGGTAGATACGCAGTATTTT. Encoded protein: CASSLEGSVDTQYF.

This clone was seen a few times. The chain joins TRBV4-1 to TRBJ1-3; no firm D call. The ends were cut back, 0 bases at V and 5 bases at J, with 5 bases in the middle. The CDR3 extends over 13 amino acids. CDR1 and CDR2 (germline): MGHRA, YSYEKL. The CDR3 protein is CASSQEPRNTIYF. The CDR3 DNA reads as TGCGCCAGCAGCCAAGAGCCTCGAAACACCATATATTTT.

There are a few counts of this clone. The chain uses TRBV2 and TRBJ1-1; a possible D gene is TRBD1 (5 bases). The germline V gene encodes CDR1 SNHLY and CDR2 FYNNEI. The CDR3 extends over 15 amino acids. Trimming left V 1 base short and J 7 bases short, with 16 bases between. For the CDR3, the DNA is TGTGCCAGCAGTGAAGACTCGACAGTTAGGAATGAAGCTTTCTTT. Protein sequence: CASSEDSTVRNEAFF.

The chain is built from TRBV7-9 and TRBJ2-4; no reliable D call. Trimming removed 3 bases from V and 0 bases from J, with 18 bases in between. The CDR3 extends over 18 amino acids. The germline gives CDR1 SEHNR, CDR2 FQNEAQ (reference sequence). The CDR3 region has the DNA TGTGCCAGCAGCTTTCCGCGAACTATGGAGATAGCCAAAAACATTCAGTACTTC. It specifies CASSFPRTMEIAKNIQYF.

The V gene is TRBV2, the J gene TRBJ2-1; tentatively, D is TRBD2 (5 bases). This CDR3 has 14 residues. The ends were cut back, 4 bases at V and 5 bases at J, with 12 bases in the middle. Per the germline V gene, CDR1 is SNHLY and CDR2 is FYNNEI. CDR3 sequence: CASSALDSDNEQFF. For the CDR3, the DNA is TGTGCCAGCAGTGCCCTGGACTCTGACAATGAGCAGTTCTTC.

The chain links TRBV11-2 to TRBJ2-1; D is perhaps TRBD2 (6 bases). The CDR3 consists of 14 residues. The germline gives CDR1 SGHAT, CDR2 FQNNGV. V was shortened by 0 bases and J by 10 bases, with 13 bases between the two germline ends. The CDR3 nucleotides are TGTGCCAGCAGCTTAGATGTGGGACTCCGGGAGCAGTTCTTC. This gives the protein CASSLDVGLREQFF.

V and J are TRBV6-5 and TRBJ1-1; a possible D gene is TRBD1 (5 bases). The germline V gene has CDR1 MNHEY and CDR2 SVGAGI. The V end lost 5 bases, the J end lost 3 bases, and 13 bases lay between the germline ends. The CDR3 extends over 14 amino acids. CDR3 region: CASSDGPGDTEAFF. CDR3 nucleotides: TGTGCCAGCAGTGACGGACCGGGGGACACTGAAGCTTTCTTT.

The chain uses TRBV4-1 and TRBJ2-1; TRBD1 aligns across 8 bases. Losses at the gene ends were 1 base for V and 6 bases for J; bases not matched to a gene: 8. Per the germline V gene, CDR1 is MGHRA and CDR2 is YSYEKL. The CDR3 runs to 16 residues. The CDR3 bases are TGCGCCAGCAGCCAAGTTGGGCAGGGGGCAATCAATGAGCAGTTCTTC. Protein sequence: CASSQVGQGAINEQFF.

The sample holds one count of this clone. This chain connects TRBV18 to TRBJ2-7, with D unclear. The CDR3 is 11 residues long. V lost 3 bases and J 7 bases, leaving 7 bases between the germline ends. Germline CDR1 is KGHSH and CDR2 is LQKENI. The CDR3 DNA is TGTGCCAGCTCACCGGGCACTGAGCAGTACTTC. As protein: CASSPGTEQYF. The full variable domain, in which reference TRBV18 and TRBJ2-7 provide the parts outside the CDR3, is NAGVMQNPRHLVRRRGQEARLRCSPMKGHSHVYWYRQLPEEGLKFMVYLQKENIIDESGMPKERFSAEFPKEGPSILRIQQVVRGDSAAYFCASSPGTEQYFGPGTRLTVT.

This clone is medium-sized (0.01 to 0.1%). The chain combines TRBV19 with TRBJ2-2, with 8 nucleotides matching TRBD2. CDR3 length: 20 residues. Unmatched junction bases numbered 27, after V lost 7 bases and J lost 8 bases. Germline CDR1 is LNHDA and CDR2 is SQIVND (reference sequence). CDR3 sequence reads: CASTAGGARGLEVFRGELFF. The CDR3 region has the DNA TGTGCCAGTACCGCTGGGGGCGCGCGGGGACTAGAGGTGTTCCGTGGGGAGCTGTTTTTT.

This rearrangement joins TRBV7-9 to TRBJ2-1; D might be TRBD1 (5 bases). V was clipped by 1 base and J by 8 bases, with 9 bases between them. The V gene's germline CDR1 is SEHNR and CDR2 FQNEAQ (reference sequence). This CDR3 region has 13 residues. The CDR3 loop is CASSLGIGDEQFF. As DNA, the CDR3 is TGTGCCAGCAGCTTAGGAATAGGGGATGAGCAGTTCTTC.